Listed below are T cell receptor beta chains from one sample, sequenced in a study of Ad26.COV2.S vaccination and SARS-CoV-2 variants. Profiling relied on immunoSEQ multiplex PCR, and the TCRdb table lists in-frame clones only, not all of them. The sample holds 430,000 or so clones; 89% are singletons and the top ten take 2.5%. Sample: peripheral blood, taken in a trial of Ad26.COV2.S vaccine versus placebo. The receptors here all came from a person between 18 and 59 years old who received the Ad26.COV2.S COVID-19 vaccine or a placebo. The CDR3 runs from the conserved cysteine through the conserved F or W. D genes are given only for firm matches. Some rows have no size entry. The others give once, few or many, or a class for an expanded clone.

size: -
D: TRBD2
J: TRBJ2-1
V: TRBV2
CDR3: CASSDRPTGTTYYNEQFF
DNA: TGTGCCAGCAGTGATCGACCCACCGGGACTACCTACTACAATGAGCAGTTCTTC

size: -
D: -
J: TRBJ1-3
V: TRBV4-3
CDR3: CASSQEGGNTIYF
DNA: TGCGCCAGCAGCCAAGAAGGCGGAAACACCATATATTTT

size: few
D: -
J: TRBJ1-5
V: TRBV19
CDR3: CASSTRSLSNQPQHF
DNA: TGTGCCAGTAGTACGCGGTCCCTTAGCAATCAGCCCCAGCATTTT

size: -
D: -
J: TRBJ2-3
V: TRBV15
CDR3: CATSIGRNTQYF
DNA: TGTGCCACCAGCATTGGGAGAAATACGCAGTATTTT

size: -
D: -
J: TRBJ2-3
V: TRBV5-1
CDR3: CASTSLGRVSGDTQYF
DNA: TGCGCCAGCACCTCCCTGGGGCGGGTCTCAGGAGATACGCAGTATTTT

size: once
D: -
J: TRBJ1-2
V: TRBV2
CDR3: CASRGFRTNYGYTF
DNA: TGTGCCAGCAGGGGGTTCAGGACGAACTATGGCTACACCTTC

size: -
D: -
J: TRBJ2-5
V: TRBV29-1
CDR3: CSVGAPFQETQYF
DNA: TGCAGCGTTGGAGCTCCCTTCCAAGAGACCCAGTACTTC

size: -
D: -
J: TRBJ2-5
V: TRBV7-8
CDR3: CASSAPAGKQETQYF
DNA: TGTGCCAGCAGCGCTCCCGCGGGTAAACAAGAGACCCAGTACTTC

size: -
D: -
J: TRBJ1-2
V: TRBV6-5
CDR3: CASRTGLLYGYTF
DNA: TGTGCCAGCAGGACGGGACTTCTCTATGGCTACACCTTC

size: -
D: -
J: TRBJ1-2
V: TRBV5-1
CDR3: CASSSGGEGYTF
DNA: TGCGCCAGCAGCTCTGGGGGTGAGGGCTACACCTTC

size: -
D: -
J: TRBJ1-5
V: TRBV2
CDR3: CASNWQGSNQPQHF
DNA: TGTGCCAGCAACTGGCAGGGAAGCAATCAGCCCCAGCATTTT

size: -
D: -
J: TRBJ2-7
V: TRBV6-5
CDR3: CASRKKGVSIYEQYF
DNA: TGTGCCAGCAGGAAGAAGGGGGTATCCATCTACGAGCAGTACTTC

size: -
D: -
J: TRBJ1-1
V: TRBV2
CDR3: CASSVWVSEAFF
DNA: TGTGCCAGCAGTGTGTGGGTTTCTGAAGCTTTCTTT

size: -
D: -
J: TRBJ2-7
V: TRBV9
CDR3: CASSQGQGSWYEQYF
DNA: TGTGCCAGCAGCCAGGGGCAGGGGAGTTGGTACGAGCAGTACTTC

size: -
D: -
J: TRBJ2-7
V: TRBV3-1/TRBV3-2
CDR3: CASSQEPGPTYEQYF
DNA: TGTGCCAGCAGCCAAGAACCGGGGCCCACCTACGAGCAGTACTTC

size: -
D: TRBD2
J: TRBJ2-3
V: TRBV7-8
CDR3: CASSLSGTTDTQYF
DNA: TGTGCCAGCAGCTTAAGCGGGACCACAGATACGCAGTATTTT

size: once
D: -
J: TRBJ1-2
V: TRBV4-3
CDR3: CASSQVLGRGDPANYGYTF
DNA: TGCGCCAGCAGCCAAGTATTGGGCAGGGGCGACCCAGCTAACTATGGCTACACCTTC

size: -
D: -
J: TRBJ1-3
V: TRBV6-2/TRBV6-3
CDR3: CASSYSAGSGNTIYF
DNA: TGTGCCAGCAGTTACTCCGCAGGGTCTGGAAACACCATATATTTT

size: -
D: -
J: TRBJ1-3
V: TRBV11-1
CDR3: CASSLASWGSGNTIYF
DNA: TGTGCCAGCAGCTTAGCGTCTTGGGGTTCCGGAAACACCATATATTTT

size: -
D: -
J: TRBJ1-5
V: TRBV4-1
CDR3: CASSQGHRGQPQHF
DNA: TGCGCCAGCAGCCAAGGGCATAGGGGTCAGCCCCAGCATTTT

size: -
D: TRBD1
J: TRBJ1-4
V: TRBV9
CDR3: CASSVTGADEKLFF
DNA: TGTGCCAGCAGCGTGACAGGGGCGGATGAAAAACTGTTTTTT

size: -
D: -
J: TRBJ1-4
V: TRBV28
CDR3: CASSLRSDEKLFF
DNA: TGTGCCAGCAGTTTACGCAGCGATGAAAAACTGTTTTTT

size: few
D: TRBD1
J: TRBJ1-1
V: TRBV2
CDR3: CASCRDRGVNTEAFF
DNA: TGTGCCAGCTGCCGGGACAGGGGGGTGAACACTGAAGCTTTCTTT

size: -
D: TRBD1
J: TRBJ1-4
V: TRBV4-1
CDR3: CASSPGTAGANEKLFF
DNA: TGCGCCAGCAGCCCAGGGACAGCCGGTGCTAATGAAAAACTGTTTTTT

size: few
D: -
J: TRBJ1-6
V: TRBV6-2/TRBV6-3
CDR3: CASSYGGYASSYNSPLHF
DNA: TGTGCCAGCAGTTACGGGGGCTACGCGAGCTCCTATAATTCACCCCTCCACTTT

size: once
D: -
J: TRBJ2-3
V: TRBV3-1/TRBV3-2
CDR3: CASSPPLGGGGQADTQYF
DNA: TGTGCCAGCAGCCCCCCTTTAGGAGGGGGGGGCCAGGCAGATACGCAGTATTTT

size: -
D: TRBD2
J: TRBJ2-3
V: TRBV27
CDR3: CASSLFGLAHPGRFLPDTQYF
DNA: TGTGCCAGCAGTTTATTCGGACTAGCACACCCAGGGAGGTTTTTGCCAGATACGCAGTATTTT

size: -
D: TRBD1
J: TRBJ2-3
V: TRBV7-2
CDR3: CASSRRVGGETDTQYF
DNA: TGTGCCAGCAGCCGTCGGGTAGGGGGCGAAACAGATACGCAGTATTTT

size: -
D: TRBD1
J: TRBJ1-3
V: TRBV6-1
CDR3: CASSEAAGGGNTIYF
DNA: TGTGCCAGCAGTGAAGCGGCAGGGGGAGGAAACACCATATATTTT

size: few
D: TRBD2
J: TRBJ2-2
V: TRBV28
CDR3: CASGRVSTGELFF
DNA: TGTGCCAGCGGGAGGGTCAGCACCGGGGAGCTGTTTTTT

size: -
D: TRBD2
J: TRBJ2-1
V: TRBV6-5
CDR3: CASRPTSGRAHEQFF
DNA: TGTGCCAGCAGGCCTACTAGCGGGAGGGCCCATGAGCAGTTCTTC

size: -
D: TRBD1
J: TRBJ2-3
V: TRBV28
CDR3: CASSSPGQGTDTQYF
DNA: TGTGCCAGCAGCTCTCCGGGACAGGGCACAGATACGCAGTATTTT

size: -
D: -
J: TRBJ1-1
V: TRBV12-3/TRBV12-4
CDR3: CASRGDHVEAFF
DNA: TGTGCCAGCAGGGGAGACCACGTTGAAGCTTTCTTT

size: -
D: -
J: TRBJ1-1
V: TRBV30
CDR3: CAWSVTSAFF
DNA: TGTGCCTGGAGTGTAACCTCGGCTTTCTTT

size: -
D: TRBD1
J: TRBJ2-7
V: TRBV19
CDR3: CASSIRTGHYEQYF
DNA: TGTGCCAGTAGTATTCGGACAGGGCACTACGAGCAGTACTTC

size: once
D: -
J: TRBJ2-4
V: TRBV3-1/TRBV3-2
CDR3: CASSQRTLAKNIQYF
DNA: TGTGCCAGCAGCCAACGGACGTTAGCCAAAAACATTCAGTACTTC

size: -
D: -
J: TRBJ2-3
V: TRBV19
CDR3: CASSANPAGALGDTQYF
DNA: TGTGCCAGTAGTGCCAACCCGGCCGGGGCGCTGGGAGATACGCAGTATTTT

size: -
D: -
J: TRBJ1-5
V: TRBV6-2/TRBV6-3
CDR3: CASSPHEQTWEAQPQHF
DNA: TGTGCCAGCAGCCCACATGAGCAGACCTGGGAGGCTCAGCCCCAGCATTTT

size: -
D: -
J: TRBJ1-3
V: TRBV5-1
CDR3: CASSLHTGSGNTIYF
DNA: TGCGCCAGCAGCTTGCACACTGGCTCTGGAAACACCATATATTTT

size: -
D: -
J: TRBJ2-5
V: TRBV9
CDR3: CASSARGYQETQYF
DNA: TGTGCCAGCAGCGCGAGAGGGTACCAAGAGACCCAGTACTTC

size: -
D: -
J: TRBJ2-3
V: TRBV25-1
CDR3: CASSEWHSTDTQYF
DNA: TGTGCCAGCAGTGAATGGCATTCCACAGATACGCAGTATTTT

size: once
D: TRBD2
J: TRBJ2-1
V: TRBV28
CDR3: CASSLFRGGSYNEQFF
DNA: TGTGCCAGCAGTTTATTTCGGGGGGGCTCCTACAATGAGCAGTTCTTC

size: -
D: TRBD1
J: TRBJ2-7
V: TRBV18
CDR3: CASSPRILRTGYYEQYF
DNA: TGTGCCAGCTCACCCCGTATATTGAGGACAGGGTATTACGAGCAGTACTTC

size: once
D: -
J: TRBJ2-5
V: TRBV7-2
CDR3: CASSPWAPQETQYF
DNA: TGTGCCAGCAGCCCCTGGGCACCTCAGGAGACCCAGTACTTC

size: -
D: TRBD1
J: TRBJ2-7
V: TRBV6-5
CDR3: CASSFDRGAYEQYF
DNA: TGTGCCAGCAGTTTCGACAGGGGAGCCTACGAGCAGTACTTC

size: -
D: TRBD1
J: TRBJ1-5
V: TRBV6-2/TRBV6-3
CDR3: CASSRPGQGARGQPQHF
DNA: TGTGCCAGCAGTCGCCCCGGACAGGGGGCACGGGGTCAGCCCCAGCATTTT

size: -
D: -
J: TRBJ2-5
V: TRBV7-2
CDR3: CASSLSSGVKTQYF
DNA: TGTGCCAGCAGCCTATCTTCGGGGGTAAAGACCCAGTACTTC

size: few
D: TRBD1
J: TRBJ2-1
V: TRBV6-5
CDR3: CASSHGTGENEQFF
DNA: TGTGCCAGCAGTCACGGGACAGGGGAAAATGAGCAGTTCTTC

size: -
D: TRBD2
J: TRBJ2-3
V: TRBV11-3
CDR3: CASSRRSGRADTQYF
DNA: TGTGCCAGCAGCAGGCGTAGCGGGAGAGCAGATACGCAGTATTTT

size: -
D: -
J: TRBJ2-7
V: TRBV6-5
CDR3: CASSYPPHEQYF
DNA: TGTGCCAGCAGTTATCCTCCCCACGAGCAGTACTTC

size: -
D: -
J: TRBJ1-2
V: TRBV7-2
CDR3: CASSLAGQTYGYTF
DNA: TGTGCCAGCAGCTTAGCCGGTCAGACCTATGGCTACACCTTC

size: once
D: -
J: TRBJ2-5
V: TRBV21-1
CDR3: CASSKVMGGREQETQYF
DNA: TGTGCCAGCAGCAAAGTCATGGGCGGGAGGGAGCAAGAGACCCAGTACTTC

size: -
D: TRBD1
J: TRBJ1-2
V: TRBV10-3
CDR3: CAISGTSWTGSYGYTF
DNA: TGTGCCATCAGTGGGACTAGTTGGACAGGCTCCTATGGCTACACCTTC

size: -
D: -
J: TRBJ2-7
V: TRBV5-1
CDR3: CASSSGFVEQYF
DNA: TGCGCCAGCAGCTCGGGGTTCGTCGAGCAGTACTTC

size: -
D: TRBD2
J: TRBJ2-1
V: TRBV25-1
CDR3: CASSDPHFTSGGFNEQFF
DNA: TGTGCCAGCAGTGACCCTCACTTCACTAGCGGGGGATTCAATGAGCAGTTCTTC